This T cell receptor (beta chain) originates from a study of cytomegalovirus exposure and HLA in healthy donors. CDR1 is SGHRS, CDR2 YFSETQ, per germline. The CDR3 covers 14 residues. Trimming stripped 3 bases from V and 0 bases from J, with 6 bases between. The PCR used 60 Vbeta and 13 Jbeta primers. TCRdb's table, derived via immunoSEQ multiplex PCR, lists solely in-frame clones and lacks some. The sample table includes around 100,000 clones. The sequence was collected from a man under 40 in good health and CMV-seronegative. The sequenced sample was PBMCs. The chain recombines TRBV5-1 with TRBJ1-4; D uncertain. CDR3 region: CASSYHTTNEKLFF. The CDR3 coding sequence is TGCGCCAGCAGCTACCACACAACTAATGAAAAACTGTTTTTT.